Following are 6 T cell receptor beta chains from one sample sequenced in a study of blood T cells in healthy people across ages. Next came a second PCR, run for 7 to 11 cycles, which used a sample-barcoded 5' primer along with a J-beta primer mix. One entry per CDR3 protein, called by TCRdb with MiXCR from the 5' RACE reads. The sample yields more than 1.4 million distinct CDR3 sequences, roughly 40% seen once. The specimen sequenced was blood. The origin of the receptors is a woman aged 18-29 years in good health.

The table lists this clonotype with a few counts. The chain carries TRBV4-1 and TRBJ1-1, with D hard to call. Trimming left V 1 base short and J 0 bases short, with 15 bases between. The germline V gene encodes CDR1 MGHRA and CDR2 YSYEKL. This CDR3 is 17 amino acids long. CDR3 nucleotide sequence: TGCGCCAGCAGCCAAGGGAGGTTTGGGCAGTTGAACACTGAAGCTTTCTTT. Its translation is CASSQGRFGQLNTEAFF.

The CDR3 coding sequence is TGCAGTGCTACCAGAGGACTAGCGGGGGGGAGCTACAATGAGCAGTTCTTC. Translation: CSATRGLAGGSYNEQFF. The V gene is TRBV20-1, the J gene TRBJ2-1, with 15 bases identical to TRBD2. The CDR3 consists of 17 residues. The V gene's germline CDR1 is DFQATT and CDR2 SNEGSKA (reference sequence). V was clipped by 4 bases and J by 3 bases; unmatched bases: 7.

This clonotype was observed a single time. The rearrangement joins TRBV5-6 to TRBJ1-2; perhaps TRBD1 as D (5 bases). The CDR3 has 13 amino acids. Germline assignment: CDR1 SGHDT and CDR2 YYEEEE. V shed 4 bases and J shed 4 bases, with 11 bases lying between them. The CDR3 nucleotides read TGTGCCAGCAGCCTGTTCCAGGGCTATGGCTACACCTTC. This codes for CASSLFQGYGYTF.

The chain joins TRBV7-9 to TRBJ2-1, with no clear D. Germline V gives CDR1 SEHNR, CDR2 FQNEAQ (reference sequence). V dropped 4 bases and J dropped 0 bases, with 4 bases sitting between them. The CDR3 has 13 amino acids. The CDR3 is CASSSFSYNEQFF. The CDR3 coding sequence is TGTGCCAGCAGCTCCTTCTCCTACAATGAGCAGTTCTTC. Full variable domain (outside the CDR3, taken from reference TRBV7-9 and TRBJ2-1): DTGVSQNPRHKITKRGQNVTFRCDPISEHNRLYWYRQTLGQGPEFLTYFQNEAQLEKSRLLSDRFSAERPKGSFSTLEIQRTEQGDSAMYLCASSSFSYNEQFFGPGTRLTVL.

The chain links TRBV9 to TRBJ1-1; 7 bases match TRBD1. The germline V gene has CDR1 SGDLS and CDR2 YYNGEE. Unmatched junction bases numbered 11, after V lost 4 bases and J lost 5 bases. The CDR3 has 15 residues. The chain's CDR3 is CASSPHRGGGTEAFF. DNA for the CDR3: TGTGCCAGCAGCCCGCACAGGGGTGGAGGGACTGAAGCTTTCTTT.

Comment on this clonotype: Germline and junction disagree at one end, which may indicate a read error. The rearrangement links TRBV7-7 to TRBJ2-7, with 8 bases aligning to TRBD2. The germline V gene has CDR1 SSHAT and CDR2 FNYEAQ (reference sequence). CDR3 length equals 16 residues. CDR3 in amino acids: CASSLEPGLGRGAQYF. In DNA form, the CDR3 reads TGTGCTAGCAGCTTAGAGCCGGGACTAGGTCGTGGGGCCCAGTACTTC.